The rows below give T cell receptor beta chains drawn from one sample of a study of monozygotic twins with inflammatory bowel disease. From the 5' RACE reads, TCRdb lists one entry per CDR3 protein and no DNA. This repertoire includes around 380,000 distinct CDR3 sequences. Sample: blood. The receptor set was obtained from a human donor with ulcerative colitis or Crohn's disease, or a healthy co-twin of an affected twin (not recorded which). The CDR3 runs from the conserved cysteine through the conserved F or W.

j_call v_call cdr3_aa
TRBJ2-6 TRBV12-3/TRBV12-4 CASSPSGANVLTF
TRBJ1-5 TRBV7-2 CASSSDRVRGNQPQHF
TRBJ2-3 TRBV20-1 CSARDSIARGTDTQYF
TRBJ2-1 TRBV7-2 CASSLDRGRNEQFF
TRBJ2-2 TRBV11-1 CASRLPGTSGGGVNGELFF
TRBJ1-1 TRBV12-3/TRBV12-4 CASNRGTGAARPLNTEAFF
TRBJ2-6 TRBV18 CASSVQGPSSGANVLTF
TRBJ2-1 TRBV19 CASNSQGRGASDNEQFF
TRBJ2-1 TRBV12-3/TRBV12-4 CASSFTGDKGEQFF
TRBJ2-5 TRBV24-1 CATNPEGQHQETQYF
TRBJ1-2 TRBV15 CATSREVAGPGYTF
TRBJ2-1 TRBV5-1 CASSLGSGSDEQFF
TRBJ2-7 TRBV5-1 CASSLSVVTGVPYEQYF
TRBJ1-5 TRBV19 CASSIMEGQNQPQHF
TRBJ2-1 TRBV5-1 CASSYPSGSGNEQFF
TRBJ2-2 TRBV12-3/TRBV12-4 CASRQGRRGLGNTGELFF
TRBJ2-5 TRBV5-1 CASSFGIKETQYF
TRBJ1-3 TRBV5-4 CASSFGSPNTGGAGNTIYF
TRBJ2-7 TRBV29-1 CSVAGDLFRGEQYF
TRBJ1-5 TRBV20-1 CSALNRGSLNQPQHF
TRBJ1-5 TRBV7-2 CASSSWTGPNQPQHF
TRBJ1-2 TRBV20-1 CSARAVRGNYGYTF
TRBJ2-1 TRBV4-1 CASSQSRDEFNEQFF
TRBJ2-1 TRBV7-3 CASAIGHPSYNEQFF
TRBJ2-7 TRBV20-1 CSVQLGQGYEQYF
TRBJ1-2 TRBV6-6 CASSFLDRDYGYTF
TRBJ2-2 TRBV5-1 CASSSRTGVPTGELFF
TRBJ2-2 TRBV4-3 CASSGRRAGELFF
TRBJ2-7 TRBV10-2 CASRREAVYEQYF
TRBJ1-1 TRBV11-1 CASSPSHIGGRWNTEAFF
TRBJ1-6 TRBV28 CASSVVFGGISPLHF
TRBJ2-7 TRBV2 CASSEGIGNYEQYF
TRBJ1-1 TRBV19 CASRQRGQGTEAFF
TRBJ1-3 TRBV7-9 CASSTYGGLGNTIYF
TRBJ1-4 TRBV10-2 CASSELFGWTNEKLFF
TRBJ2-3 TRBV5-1 CASSLRLTYTDTQYF